Presented here are 9 T cell receptor beta chains from one specimen sequenced in a study of T cell repertoires in cytomegalovirus infection. These receptors have no known antigen. Using its own MiXCR run on the reads, TCRdb lists one record per CDR3 protein. The table has some 560,000 distinct CDR3 sequences, under 45% seen once. The sample was cultured PBMCs, taken from culture after CMV antigen stimulation. The receptors here all came from a human donor in good health (CMV status not recorded). Some clones in this sample may be carry-over from other donors' samples.

The sample holds a few counts of this clonotype. The gene calls are TRBV7-2 and TRBJ1-3, with a possible D match to TRBD1 (5 bases). This CDR3 has 15 amino acids. The germline CDR1 and CDR2 sequences are SGHTA and FQGNSA. V gave up 1 base and J gave up 2 bases, with 9 bases separating them. CDR3 protein: CASSLGWGAGNTIYF. In DNA form, the CDR3 reads TGTGCCAGCAGCTTAGGTTGGGGGGCTGGAAACACCATATATTTT.

This clonotype has only a few counts. This chain connects TRBV6-2 or TRBV6-3 to TRBJ2-1; possible D gene TRBD2, 5 bases. The germline gives CDR1 MNHEY, CDR2 SVGEGT. Trimming left V 5 bases short and J 4 bases short, with 18 bases between. The length of the CDR3 is 16 residues. The CDR3 sequence is CASSPGWTGRYNEQFF. CDR3 bases: TGTGCCAGCAGTCCGGGGTGGACCGGCCGGTACAATGAGCAGTTCTTC.

The chain joins TRBV6-6 to TRBJ2-7; weak D call: TRBD1 (6 bases). V lost 6 bases and J 7 bases, leaving 22 bases between the germline ends. The CDR3 covers 15 residues. Germline CDR1 and CDR2: MNHNY and SVGAGI (reference sequence). Here the CDR3 reads CASSPTGMEEIEQYF. The DNA for the CDR3 is TGTGCCAGCAGCCCCACAGGGATGGAGGAGATTGAGCAGTACTTC.

The gene calls are TRBV6-2 or TRBV6-3 and TRBJ2-5; 9 nucleotides match TRBD1. The CDR3 loop spans 14 amino acids. V dropped 7 bases and J dropped 4; count of bases not matched to a gene: 7. Germline loops: CDR1 MNHEY, CDR2 SVGEGT. CDR3 DNA: TGTGCCAGCAAAGTGACAGGGGGAGGAGAGACCCAGTACTTC. Its translation is CASKVTGGGETQYF.

This chain links TRBV11-2 with TRBJ2-5, with unresolved D. Germline lookup yields CDR1 SGHAT and CDR2 FQNNGV. V was clipped by 5 bases and J by 8 bases, with 9 bases between them. This CDR3 is built from 11 residues. This chain's CDR3 is CASSEGPTQYF. CDR3 coding DNA: TGTGCCAGCAGCGAAGGGCCTACCCAGTACTTC.

In DNA, the CDR3 is TGTGCCAGCAGCTTGAACCCTACCGTTGGCAATGAGCAGTTCTTC. Protein sequence: CASSLNPTVGNEQFF. The rearrangement joins TRBV7-2 to TRBJ2-1; D unclear. The germline V and J ends were trimmed by 3 bases and 6 bases, with 15 bases remaining between them. Germline loops: CDR1 SGHTA, CDR2 FQGNSA. This CDR3 region has 15 residues. Complete variable domain (other parts from reference TRBV7-2 and TRBJ2-1): GAGVSQSPSNKVTEKGKDVELRCDPISGHTALYWYRQSLGQGLEFLIYFQGNSAPDKSGLPSDRFSAERTGGSVSTLTIQRTQQEDSAVYLCASSLNPTVGNEQFFGPGTRLTVL.

This clonotype was seen only a few times. The rearrangement links TRBV12-3 or TRBV12-4 to TRBJ1-2; 7 positions agree with TRBD1. The V gene end was trimmed by 5 bases and the J gene end by 7 bases; junction bases not matched to a gene: 16. This CDR3 comprises 16 residues. The CDR3 region is CASSPTLVGGRRGYTF. The CDR3 DNA is TGTGCCAGCAGTCCAACCTTGGTAGGGGGCAGACGTGGCTACACCTTC.

The chain joins TRBV4-1 to TRBJ2-5; no clear D. CDR1 and CDR2 (germline): MGHRA, YSYEKL. V was cut by 0 bases and J by 5 bases, with 10 bases left in between. The CDR3 contains 14 residues. CDR3 sequence reads: CASSQDYLVETQYF. CDR3 nucleotide sequence: TGCGCCAGCAGCCAAGACTACCTAGTGGAGACCCAGTACTTC.

V usage is TRBV7-2 and J usage is TRBJ1-1; D gene uncertain. This CDR3 has 13 residues. From germline, CDR1 is SGHTA and CDR2 FQGNSA. The V end was cut by 7 bases, the J end by 0 bases, with 9 bases between. Here the CDR3 reads CASIVELNTEAFF. CDR3 nucleotides: TGTGCCAGCATAGTTGAGTTGAACACTGAAGCTTTCTTT.